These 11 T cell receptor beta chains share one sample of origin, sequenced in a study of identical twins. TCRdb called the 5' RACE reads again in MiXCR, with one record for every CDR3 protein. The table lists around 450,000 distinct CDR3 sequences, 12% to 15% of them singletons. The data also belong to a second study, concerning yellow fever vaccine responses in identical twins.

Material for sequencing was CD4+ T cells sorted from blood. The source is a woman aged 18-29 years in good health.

The CDR3 reads CASSYSLAGGLVEQFF. CDR3 coding DNA: TGTGCCAGCAGTTACTCACTAGCGGGAGGGCTGGTTGAGCAGTTCTTC. The gene calls are TRBV6-5 and TRBJ2-1; 13 nucleotides line up with TRBD2. In germline, CDR1 is MNHEY, CDR2 SVGAGI. This CDR3 region has 16 residues. J was trimmed by 9 bases and V by 0 bases; bases with no gene match: 5.

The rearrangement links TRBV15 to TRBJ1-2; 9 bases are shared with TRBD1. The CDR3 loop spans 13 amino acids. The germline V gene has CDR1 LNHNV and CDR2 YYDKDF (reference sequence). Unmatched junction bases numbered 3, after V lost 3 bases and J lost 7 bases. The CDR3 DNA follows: TGTGCCACCAGCAGGACAGGGGGAGGTGGCTACACCTTC. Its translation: CATSRTGGGGYTF. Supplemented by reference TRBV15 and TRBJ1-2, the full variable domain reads DAMVIQNPRYQVTQFGKPVTLSCSQTLNHNVMYWYQQKSSQAPKLLFHYYDKDFNNEADTPDNFQSRRPNTSFCFLDIRSPGLGDTAMYLCATSRTGGGGYTFGSGTRLTVV.

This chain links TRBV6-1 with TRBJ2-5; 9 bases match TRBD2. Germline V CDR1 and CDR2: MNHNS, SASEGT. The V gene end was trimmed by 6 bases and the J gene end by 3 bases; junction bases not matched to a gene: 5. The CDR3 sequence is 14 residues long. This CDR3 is CASRELAGEETQYF. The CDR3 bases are TGTGCCAGCAGAGAACTAGCGGGCGAAGAGACCCAGTACTTC.

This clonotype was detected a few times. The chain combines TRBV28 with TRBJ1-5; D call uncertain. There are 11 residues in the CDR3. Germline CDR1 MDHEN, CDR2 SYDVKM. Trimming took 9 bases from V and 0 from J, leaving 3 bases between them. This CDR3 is CASTSNQPQHF. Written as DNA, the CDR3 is TGTGCCAGTACTAGCAATCAGCCCCAGCATTTT.

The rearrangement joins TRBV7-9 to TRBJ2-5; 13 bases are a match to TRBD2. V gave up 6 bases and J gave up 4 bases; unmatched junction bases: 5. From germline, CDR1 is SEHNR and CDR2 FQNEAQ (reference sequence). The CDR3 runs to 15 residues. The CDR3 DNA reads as TGTGCCAGCAGGATACTAGCGGGGGGGTCAGAGACCCAGTACTTC. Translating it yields CASRILAGGSETQYF.

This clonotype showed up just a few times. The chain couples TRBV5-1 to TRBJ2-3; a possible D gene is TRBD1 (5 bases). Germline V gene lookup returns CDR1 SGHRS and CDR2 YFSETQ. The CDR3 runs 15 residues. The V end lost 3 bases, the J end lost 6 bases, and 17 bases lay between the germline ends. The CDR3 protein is CASSSGAPGQDTQYF. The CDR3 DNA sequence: TGCGCCAGCAGCTCTGGAGCCCCAGGGCAGGATACGCAGTATTTT.

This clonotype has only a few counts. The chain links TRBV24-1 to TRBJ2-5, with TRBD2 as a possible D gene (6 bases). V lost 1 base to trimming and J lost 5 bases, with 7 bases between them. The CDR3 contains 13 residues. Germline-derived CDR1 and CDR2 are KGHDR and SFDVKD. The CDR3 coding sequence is TGTGCCACCAGTGATTTTGGGGGGGAGACCCAGTACTTC. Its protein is CATSDFGGETQYF.

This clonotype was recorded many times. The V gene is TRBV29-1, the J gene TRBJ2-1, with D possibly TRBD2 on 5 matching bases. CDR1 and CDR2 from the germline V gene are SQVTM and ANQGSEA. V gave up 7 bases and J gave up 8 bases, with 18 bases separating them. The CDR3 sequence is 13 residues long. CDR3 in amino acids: CSAQTAAWDEQFF. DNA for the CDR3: TGCAGCGCCCAAACAGCGGCTTGGGATGAGCAGTTCTTC.

The CDR3: CSAETSGRPYEQYF. The CDR3, as DNA: TGCAGTGCGGAAACTAGCGGGAGGCCCTACGAGCAGTACTTC. This sequence joins TRBV20-1 and TRBJ2-7, with TRBD2 identical over 12 bases. With V trimmed by 6 bases and J by 2 bases, 5 bases remained unmatched. This CDR3 is 14 amino acids long. Germline-derived CDR1 and CDR2 are DFQATT and SNEGSKA (reference sequence).

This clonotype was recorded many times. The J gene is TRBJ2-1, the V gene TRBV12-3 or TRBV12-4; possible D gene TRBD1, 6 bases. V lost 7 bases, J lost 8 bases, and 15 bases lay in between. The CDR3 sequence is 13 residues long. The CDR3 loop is CASIRGTLDEQFF. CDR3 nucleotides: TGTGCCAGCATTAGGGGGACATTAGATGAGCAGTTCTTC.

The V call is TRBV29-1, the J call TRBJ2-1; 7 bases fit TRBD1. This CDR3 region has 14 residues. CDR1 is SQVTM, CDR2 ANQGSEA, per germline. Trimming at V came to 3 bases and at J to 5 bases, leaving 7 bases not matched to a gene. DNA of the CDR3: TGCAGCGTTGACGAGACAGGGATGAACAATGAGCAGTTCTTC. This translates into CSVDETGMNNEQFF.